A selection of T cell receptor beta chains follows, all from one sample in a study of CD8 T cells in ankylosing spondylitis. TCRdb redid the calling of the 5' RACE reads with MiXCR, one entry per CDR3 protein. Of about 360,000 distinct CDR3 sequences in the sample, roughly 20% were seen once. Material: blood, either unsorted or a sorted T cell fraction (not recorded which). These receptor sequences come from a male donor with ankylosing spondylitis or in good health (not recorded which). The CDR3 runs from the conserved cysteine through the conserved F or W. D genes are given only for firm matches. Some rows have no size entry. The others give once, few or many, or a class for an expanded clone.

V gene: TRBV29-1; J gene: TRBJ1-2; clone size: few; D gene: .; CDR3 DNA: TGCAGCGTCGGGGTAGTGGGGTTCTATGGCTACACCTTC; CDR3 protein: CSVGVVGFYGYTF
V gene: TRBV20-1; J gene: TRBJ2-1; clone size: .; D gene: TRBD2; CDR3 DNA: TGCAGTGCTAGAGATCAAGCGGGGGGTGATAATGAGCAGTTCTTC; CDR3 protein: CSARDQAGGDNEQFF
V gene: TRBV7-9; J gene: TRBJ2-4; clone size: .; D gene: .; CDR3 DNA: TGTGCCAGCAGCTTAGGGTGGGATAGTCTAGCCAAAAACATTCAGTACTTC; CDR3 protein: CASSLGWDSLAKNIQYF
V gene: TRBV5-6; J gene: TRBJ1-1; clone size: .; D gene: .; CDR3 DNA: TGTGCCAGCAGCTTGGTCGGGGGGTCCGGGGAGACTGAAGCTTTCTTT; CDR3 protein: CASSLVGGSGETEAFF
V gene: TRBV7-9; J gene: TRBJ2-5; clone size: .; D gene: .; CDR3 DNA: TGTGCCAGCACCACAGGACTGGGGGAGACCCAGTACTTC; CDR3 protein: CASTTGLGETQYF
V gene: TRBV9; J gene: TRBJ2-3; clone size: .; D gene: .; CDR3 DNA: TGTGCCAGCAGCCCCTGGGGGGTAGGGACAGATACGCAGTATTTT; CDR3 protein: CASSPWGVGTDTQYF
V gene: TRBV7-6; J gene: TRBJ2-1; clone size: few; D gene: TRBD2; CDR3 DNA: TGTGCCAGCAGCTCTAGGGGCGGGGGAGCTTACAATGAGCAGTTCTTC; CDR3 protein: CASSSRGGGAYNEQFF
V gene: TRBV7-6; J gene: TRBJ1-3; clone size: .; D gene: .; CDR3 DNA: TGTGCCAGCAGCACGGAGGCAATGAGCTCTGGAAACACCATATATTTT; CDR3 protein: CASSTEAMSSGNTIYF
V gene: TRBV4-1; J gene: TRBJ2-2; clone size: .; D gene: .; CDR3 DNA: TGCGCCAGCAGCCAACACCCCGGGGAGCTGTTTTTT; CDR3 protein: CASSQHPGELFF
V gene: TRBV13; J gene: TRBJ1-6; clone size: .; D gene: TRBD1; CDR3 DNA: TGTGCCAGCAGCCTGGGACAGGGTAGATCACCCCTCCACTTT; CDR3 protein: CASSLGQGRSPLHF